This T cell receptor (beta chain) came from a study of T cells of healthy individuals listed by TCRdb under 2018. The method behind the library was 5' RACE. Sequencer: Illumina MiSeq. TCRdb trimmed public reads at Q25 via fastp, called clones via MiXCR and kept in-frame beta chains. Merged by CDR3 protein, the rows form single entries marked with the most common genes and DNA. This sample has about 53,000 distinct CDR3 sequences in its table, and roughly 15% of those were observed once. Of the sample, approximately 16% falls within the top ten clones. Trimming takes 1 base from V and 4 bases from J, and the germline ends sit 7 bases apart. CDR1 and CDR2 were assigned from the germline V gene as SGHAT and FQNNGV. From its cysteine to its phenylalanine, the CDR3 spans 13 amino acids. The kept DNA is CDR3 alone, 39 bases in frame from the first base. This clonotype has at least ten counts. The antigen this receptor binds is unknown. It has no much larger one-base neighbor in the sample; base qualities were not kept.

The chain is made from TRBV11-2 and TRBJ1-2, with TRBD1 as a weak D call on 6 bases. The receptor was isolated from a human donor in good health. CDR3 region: CASSLADSYGYTF. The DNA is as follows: TGTGCCAGCAGCTTAGCGGACAGCTATGGCTACACCTTC.